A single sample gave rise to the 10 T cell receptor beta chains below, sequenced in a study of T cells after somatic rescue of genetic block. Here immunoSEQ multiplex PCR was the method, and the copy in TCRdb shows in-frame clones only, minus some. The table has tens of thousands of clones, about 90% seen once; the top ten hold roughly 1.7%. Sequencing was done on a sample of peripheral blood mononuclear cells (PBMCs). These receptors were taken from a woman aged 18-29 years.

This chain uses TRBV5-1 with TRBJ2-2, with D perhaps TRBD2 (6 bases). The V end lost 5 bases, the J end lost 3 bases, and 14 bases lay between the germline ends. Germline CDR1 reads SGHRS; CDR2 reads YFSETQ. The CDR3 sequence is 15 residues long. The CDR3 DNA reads TGCGCCAGCAGGGAGGGCGGCAGTCACACCGGGGAGCTGTTTTTT. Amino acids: CASREGGSHTGELFF.

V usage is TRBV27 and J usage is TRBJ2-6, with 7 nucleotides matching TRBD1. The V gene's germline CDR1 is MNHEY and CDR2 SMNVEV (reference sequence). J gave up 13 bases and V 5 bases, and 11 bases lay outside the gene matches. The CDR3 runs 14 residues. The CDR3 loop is CASSLTGAPEVLTF. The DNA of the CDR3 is TGTGCCAGCAGTCTTACAGGGGCCCCGGAGGTCCTGACTTTC.

CDR3 DNA: TGCGCCAGCAGGCAGAGCAACACTGAAGCTTTCTTT. It encodes CASRQSNTEAFF. The chain has TRBV5-1 and TRBJ1-1; D unclear. This CDR3 contains 12 residues. The germline V and J ends were trimmed by 5 bases and 2 bases, with 7 bases remaining between them. Germline V CDR1 and CDR2: SGHRS, YFSETQ.

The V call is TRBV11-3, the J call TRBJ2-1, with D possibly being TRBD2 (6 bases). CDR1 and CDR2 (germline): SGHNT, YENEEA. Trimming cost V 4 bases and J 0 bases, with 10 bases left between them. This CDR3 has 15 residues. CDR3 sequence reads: CASSSRLDSYNEQFF. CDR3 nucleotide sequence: TGTGCCAGCAGCTCACGACTAGACTCCTACAATGAGCAGTTCTTC.

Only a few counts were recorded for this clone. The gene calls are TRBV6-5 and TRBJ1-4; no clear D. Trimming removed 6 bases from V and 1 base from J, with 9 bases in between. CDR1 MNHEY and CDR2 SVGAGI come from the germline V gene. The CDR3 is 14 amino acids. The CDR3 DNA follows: TGTGCCAGCAGGGCAGGCCTAACTAATGAAAAACTGTTTTTT. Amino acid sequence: CASRAGLTNEKLFF.

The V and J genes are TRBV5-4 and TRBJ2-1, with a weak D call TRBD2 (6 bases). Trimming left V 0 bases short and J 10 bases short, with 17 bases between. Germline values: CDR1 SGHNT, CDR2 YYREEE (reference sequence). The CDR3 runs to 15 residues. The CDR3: CASSLEGPVRGEQFF. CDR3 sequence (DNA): TGTGCCAGCAGCTTGGAAGGTCCGGTCCGGGGGGAGCAGTTCTTC.

This chain's CDR3 is CASSLFWLQGASGANVLTF. CDR3 nucleotide sequence: TGTGCCAGCAGTTTATTTTGGCTGCAGGGTGCCTCTGGGGCCAACGTCCTGACTTTC. V and J are TRBV27 and TRBJ2-6; tentative D call: TRBD1 (5 bases). The CDR3 length is 19 residues. With 1 base removed from V and 0 bases from J, the gap between germline ends came to 16 bases. The V gene's germline CDR1 is MNHEY and CDR2 SMNVEV (reference sequence).

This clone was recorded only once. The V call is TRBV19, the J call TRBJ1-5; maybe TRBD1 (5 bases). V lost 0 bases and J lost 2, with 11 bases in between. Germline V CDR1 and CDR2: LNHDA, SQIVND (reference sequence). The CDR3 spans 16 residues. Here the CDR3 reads CASSIEWGLGNQPQHF. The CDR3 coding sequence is TGTGCCAGTAGTATAGAGTGGGGGTTGGGCAATCAGCCCCAGCATTTT.

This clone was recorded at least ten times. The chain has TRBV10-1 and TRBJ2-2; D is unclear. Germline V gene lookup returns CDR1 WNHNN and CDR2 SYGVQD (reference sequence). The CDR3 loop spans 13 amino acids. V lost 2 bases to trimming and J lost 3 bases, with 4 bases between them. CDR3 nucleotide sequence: TGCGCCAGCAGTGAGCGGGACACCGGGGAGCTGTTTTTT. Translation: CASSERDTGELFF.

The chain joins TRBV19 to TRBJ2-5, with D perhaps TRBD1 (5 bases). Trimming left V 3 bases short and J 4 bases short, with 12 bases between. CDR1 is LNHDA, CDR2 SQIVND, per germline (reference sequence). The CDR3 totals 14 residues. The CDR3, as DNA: TGTGCCAGTAGTATGAAAAGGGGTGCAGAGACCCAGTACTTC. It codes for CASSMKRGAETQYF.